The rows below give T cell receptor beta chains drawn from one sample of a study of blood T cell repertoires in COVID-19. Sequenced by immunoSEQ multiplex PCR; TCRdb stores in-frame clones only, minus some. The repertoire holds about 220,000 clones, with around 84% as singletons. The sample was peripheral blood. These receptors originate from a man younger than 40 with active or convalescent COVID-19. Each CDR3 is given without its conserved first and last residue.

TRBV27	TRBJ1-2	ASSFLQGAGGYT
TRBV28	TRBJ2-7	ASTRGGLISYEQY
TRBV11-3	TRBJ2-3	ASSLEGRTDTQY
TRBV7-6	TRBJ2-7	ASSGQRGGSYEQY
TRBV9	TRBJ2-7	ASSVGGRGSEQY
TRBV19	TRBJ1-2	ASSIVLMEGYT
TRBV30	TRBJ2-7	AHGQGPYEQY
TRBV19	TRBJ2-3	ASSLRRTSTDTQY
TRBV11-2	TRBJ2-1	ASSLVSGYNEQF
TRBV4-1	TRBJ2-5	ASSQDGGQALTTQY
TRBV28	TRBJ2-7	ASSLPGRRYEQY
TRBV6-6	TRBJ2-2	ASSHAPGLAGFKNTGELF
TRBV5-5	TRBJ1-6	ASSPREGLKASPLH
TRBV10-1	TRBJ1-6	ASSRDRVAPLH
TRBV4-1	TRBJ1-1	ASSERTGKDEAF
TRBV3-1/TRBV3-2	TRBJ1-5	ATTGGRYQPQH
TRBV10-2	TRBJ1-1	ATGTANTEAF
TRBV5-6	TRBJ2-7	ASSPFGVNGPYEQY
TRBV27	TRBJ2-7	ASSLSGGSHEQY
TRBV29-1	TRBJ1-1	SVATGNTEAF
TRBV19	TRBJ2-7	ASSIRQGPSYEQY
TRBV30	TRBJ1-6	AWSWGLTRDSPLH
TRBV7-2	TRBJ2-1	ASSLDGGFNEQF
TRBV4-3	TRBJ1-4	ASSQTTGVLNEKLF
TRBV10-1	TRBJ2-4	ASSESNCPGQGLAKNIQY
TRBV10-3	TRBJ2-4	AISEREGGQDIQY
TRBV28	TRBJ1-3	ASSTLRDTGGNTIY
TRBV25-1	TRBJ1-4	ASSDAWREKLF
TRBV11-2	TRBJ2-1	ASRPISGTGRNEQF
TRBV30	TRBJ2-3	AWMSGDADTQY